This T cell receptor beta chain was identified during a study of beta chain features in type 1 diabetes. For the study at large: The study examined around 98,000,000 sorted cells across all samples.

Germline CDR1 reads SNHLY; CDR2 reads FYNNEI. CDR3 length equals 13 residues. V lost 11 bases and J lost 5, with 18 bases in between. This clone was seen only a few times. Its antigen is currently unknown. All of the isolated RNA was reverse transcribed, so expressed TCRB transcripts were sequenced. Libraries were prepared by immunoSEQ multiplex PCR; TCRdb keeps only in-frame clonotypes and omits some of them. The table includes hundreds of thousands of clones, roughly 9% detected once. Study-wide results and caveats: Across all four CD4+ subsets, people with type 1 diabetes showed modestly shorter TCRB CDR3s.

The chain employs TRBV2 and TRBJ1-2; D is undetermined. Sequencing used central memory CD4+ T cells from blood. This sequence originates from a man aged 25-40 years with type 1 diabetes. The CDR3 sequence: CAAAGDRLYGYTF. CDR3 bases: TGTGCCGCCGCCGGGGATCGACTTTATGGCTACACCTTC.